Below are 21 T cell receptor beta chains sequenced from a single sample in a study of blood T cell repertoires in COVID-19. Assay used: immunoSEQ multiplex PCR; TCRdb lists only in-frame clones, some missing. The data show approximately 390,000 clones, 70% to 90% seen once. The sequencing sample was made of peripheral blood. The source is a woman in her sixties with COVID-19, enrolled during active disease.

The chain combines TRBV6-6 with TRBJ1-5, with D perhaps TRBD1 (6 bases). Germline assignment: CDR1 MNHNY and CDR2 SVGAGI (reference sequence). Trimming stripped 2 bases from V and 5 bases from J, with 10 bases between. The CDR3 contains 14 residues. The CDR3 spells CASSYAGGYQPQHF. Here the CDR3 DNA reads TGTGCCAGCAGTTACGCGGGGGGCTATCAGCCCCAGCATTTT.

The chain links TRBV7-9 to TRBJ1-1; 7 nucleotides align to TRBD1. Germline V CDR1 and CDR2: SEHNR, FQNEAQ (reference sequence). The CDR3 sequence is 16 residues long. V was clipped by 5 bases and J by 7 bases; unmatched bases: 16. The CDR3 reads CASSPRQGVEDGEAFF. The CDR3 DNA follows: TGTGCCAGCAGCCCCCGACAGGGCGTTGAGGATGGTGAAGCTTTCTTT.

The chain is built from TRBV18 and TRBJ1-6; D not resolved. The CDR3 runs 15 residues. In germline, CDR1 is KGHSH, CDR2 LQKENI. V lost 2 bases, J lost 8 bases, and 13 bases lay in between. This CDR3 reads CASSPSRGVDSPLHF. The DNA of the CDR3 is TGTGCCAGCTCACCAAGCCGCGGGGTGGATTCACCCCTCCACTTT.

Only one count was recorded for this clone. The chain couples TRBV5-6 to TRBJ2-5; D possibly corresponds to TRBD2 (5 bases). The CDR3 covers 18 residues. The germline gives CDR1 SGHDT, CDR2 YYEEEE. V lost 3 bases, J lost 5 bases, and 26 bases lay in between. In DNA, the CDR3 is TGTGCCAGCAGCTGGAAACCGCAGGATTTAGGGAGAGGGGAGACCCAGTACTTC. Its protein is CASSWKPQDLGRGETQYF.

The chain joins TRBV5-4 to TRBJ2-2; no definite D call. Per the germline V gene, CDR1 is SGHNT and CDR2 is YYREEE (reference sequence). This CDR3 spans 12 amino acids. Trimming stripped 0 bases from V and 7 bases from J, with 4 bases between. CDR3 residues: CASSLVRGELFF. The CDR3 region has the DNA TGTGCCAGCAGCTTGGTTCGCGGGGAGCTGTTTTTT.

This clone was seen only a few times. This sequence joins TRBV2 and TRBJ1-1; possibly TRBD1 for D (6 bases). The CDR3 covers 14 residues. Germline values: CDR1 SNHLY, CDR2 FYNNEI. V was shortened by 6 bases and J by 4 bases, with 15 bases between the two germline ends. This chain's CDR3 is CASRDEARGTEAFF. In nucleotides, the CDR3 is TGTGCCAGCAGGGACGAAGCCAGGGGCACTGAAGCTTTCTTT.

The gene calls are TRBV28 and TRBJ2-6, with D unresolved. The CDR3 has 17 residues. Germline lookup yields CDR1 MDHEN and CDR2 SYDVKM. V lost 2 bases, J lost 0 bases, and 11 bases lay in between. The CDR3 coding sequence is TGTGCCAGCAGTTTAGGTGGCGGAGTCTCTGGGGCCAACGTCCTGACTTTC. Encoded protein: CASSLGGGVSGANVLTF. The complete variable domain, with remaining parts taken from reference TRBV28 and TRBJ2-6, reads DVKVTQSSRYLVKRTGEKVFLECVQDMDHENMFWYRQDPGLGLRLIYFSYDVKMKEKGDIPEGYSVSREKKERFSLILESASTNQTSMYLCASSLGGGVSGANVLTFGAGSRLTVL.

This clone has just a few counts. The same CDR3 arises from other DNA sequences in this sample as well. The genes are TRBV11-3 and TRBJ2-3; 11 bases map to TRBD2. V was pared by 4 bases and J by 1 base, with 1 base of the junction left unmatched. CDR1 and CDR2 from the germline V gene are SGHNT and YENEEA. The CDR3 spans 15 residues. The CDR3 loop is CASSSGLAGTDTQYF. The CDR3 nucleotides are TGTGCCAGCAGCTCGGGACTAGCGGGCACAGATACGCAGTATTTT. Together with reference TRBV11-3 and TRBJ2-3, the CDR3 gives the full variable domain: EAGVVQSPRYKIIEKKQPVAFWCNPISGHNTLYWYLQNLGQGPELLIRYENEEAVDDSQLPKDRFSAERLKGVDSTLKIQPAELGDSAVYLCASSSGLAGTDTQYFGPGTRLTVL.

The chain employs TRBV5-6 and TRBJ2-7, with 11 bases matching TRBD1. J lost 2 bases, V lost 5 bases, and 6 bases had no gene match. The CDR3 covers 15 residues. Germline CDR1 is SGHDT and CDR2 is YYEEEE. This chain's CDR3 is CASSPGQGVPYEQYF. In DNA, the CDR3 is TGTGCCAGCAGTCCGGGACAGGGGGTCCCCTACGAGCAGTACTTC.

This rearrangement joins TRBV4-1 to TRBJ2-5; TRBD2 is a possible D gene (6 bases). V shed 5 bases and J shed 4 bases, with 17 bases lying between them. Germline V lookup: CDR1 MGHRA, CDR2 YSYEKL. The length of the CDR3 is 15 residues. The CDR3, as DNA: TGCGCCAGCAGCGACCGGGGGAACCCCCGAGAGACCCAGTACTTC. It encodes CASSDRGNPRETQYF.

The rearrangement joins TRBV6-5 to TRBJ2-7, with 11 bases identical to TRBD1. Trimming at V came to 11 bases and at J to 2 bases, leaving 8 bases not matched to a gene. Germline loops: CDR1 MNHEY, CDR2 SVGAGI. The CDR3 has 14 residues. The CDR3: CAATRGQGAYEQYF. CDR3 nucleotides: TGTGCCGCCACCCGGGGACAGGGGGCCTACGAGCAGTACTTC.

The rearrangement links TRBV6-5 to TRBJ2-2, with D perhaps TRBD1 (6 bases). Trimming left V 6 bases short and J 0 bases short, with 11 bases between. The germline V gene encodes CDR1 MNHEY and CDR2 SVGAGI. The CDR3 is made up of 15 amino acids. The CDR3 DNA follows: TGTGCCAGCAGAAACAGGGCCGCGAACACCGGGGAGCTGTTTTTT. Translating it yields CASRNRAANTGELFF.

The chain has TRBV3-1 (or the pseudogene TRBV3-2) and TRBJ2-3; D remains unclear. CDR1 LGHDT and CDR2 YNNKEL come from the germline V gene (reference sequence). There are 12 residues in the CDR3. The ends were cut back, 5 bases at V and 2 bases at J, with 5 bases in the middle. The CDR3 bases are TGTGCCAGCAGCAAATACACAGATACGCAGTATTTT. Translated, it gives CASSKYTDTQYF.

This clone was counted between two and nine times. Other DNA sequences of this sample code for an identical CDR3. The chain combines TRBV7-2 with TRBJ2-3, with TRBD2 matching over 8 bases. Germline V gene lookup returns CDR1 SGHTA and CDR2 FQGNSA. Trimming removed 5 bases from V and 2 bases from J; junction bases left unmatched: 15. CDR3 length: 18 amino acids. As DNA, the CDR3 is TGTGCCAGCAGCCGGACTGGGGCGGGGGGTTCCTCCACAGATACGCAGTATTTT. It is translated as CASSRTGAGGSSTDTQYF.

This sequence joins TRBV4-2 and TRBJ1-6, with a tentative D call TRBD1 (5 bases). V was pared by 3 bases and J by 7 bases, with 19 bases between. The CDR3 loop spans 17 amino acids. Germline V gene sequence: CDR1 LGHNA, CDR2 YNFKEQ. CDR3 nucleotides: TGTGCCAGCAGCCAGTACCTAGGGGAGGGAAGGAATTCACCCCTCCACTTT. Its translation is CASSQYLGEGRNSPLHF.

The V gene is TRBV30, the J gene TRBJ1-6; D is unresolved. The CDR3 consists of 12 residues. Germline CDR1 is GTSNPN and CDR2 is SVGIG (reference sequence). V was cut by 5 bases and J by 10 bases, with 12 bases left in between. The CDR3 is CAWGRITSPLHF. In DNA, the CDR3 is TGTGCCTGGGGGAGGATTACCTCACCCCTCCACTTT.

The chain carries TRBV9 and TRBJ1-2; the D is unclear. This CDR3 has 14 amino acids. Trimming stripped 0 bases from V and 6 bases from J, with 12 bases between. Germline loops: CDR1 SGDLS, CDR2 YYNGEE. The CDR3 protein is CASSVASGLDGYTF. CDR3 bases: TGTGCCAGCAGCGTAGCCTCCGGACTCGATGGCTACACCTTC.

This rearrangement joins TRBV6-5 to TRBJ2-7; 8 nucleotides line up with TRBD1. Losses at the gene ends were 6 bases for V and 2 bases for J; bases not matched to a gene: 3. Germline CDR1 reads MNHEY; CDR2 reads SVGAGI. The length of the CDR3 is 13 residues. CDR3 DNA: TGTGCCAGCAGAAGGACAGGGACCTACGAGCAGTACTTC. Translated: CASRRTGTYEQYF.

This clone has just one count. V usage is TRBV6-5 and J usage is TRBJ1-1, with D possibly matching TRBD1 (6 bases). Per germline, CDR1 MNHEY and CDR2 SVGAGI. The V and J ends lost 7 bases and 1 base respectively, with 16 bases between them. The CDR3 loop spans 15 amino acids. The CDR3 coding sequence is TGTGCCAGCACCAGAATAATGGACAGGAACACTGAAGCTTTCTTT. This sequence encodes CASTRIMDRNTEAFF.

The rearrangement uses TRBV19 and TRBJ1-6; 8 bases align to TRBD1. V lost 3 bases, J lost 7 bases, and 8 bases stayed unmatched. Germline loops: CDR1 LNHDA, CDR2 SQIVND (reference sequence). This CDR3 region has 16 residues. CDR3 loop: CASSIDRGKRNSPLHF. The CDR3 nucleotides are TGTGCCAGTAGTATTGACAGGGGAAAGCGGAATTCACCCCTCCACTTT.

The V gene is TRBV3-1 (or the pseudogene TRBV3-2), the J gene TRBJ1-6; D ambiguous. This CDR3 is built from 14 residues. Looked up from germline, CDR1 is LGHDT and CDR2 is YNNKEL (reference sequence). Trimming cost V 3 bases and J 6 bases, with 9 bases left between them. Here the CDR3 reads CASSQRSGNSPLHF. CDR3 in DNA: TGTGCCAGCAGCCAGAGGTCCGGTAATTCACCCCTCCACTTT.